Listed below are T cell receptor beta chains from one sample, sequenced in a study of PD-1 blockade in mismatch repair-deficient tumors. The method was immunoSEQ multiplex PCR; TCRdb's version includes in-frame clones alone and lacks a portion of them. This repertoire shows roughly 50,000 clones, around 82% found once; its top ten account for approximately 3.2%. Sequencing was performed on peripheral blood, taken 4 weeks after starting pembrolizumab. These receptor sequences come from an adult with mismatch repair-deficient cancer. The CDR3 runs from the conserved cysteine through the conserved F or W. Fields, in order: J gene, D gene, clone size, V gene, CDR3 DNA, CDR3 protein. The D gene is left open where the match is weak. Size tells how often a clone was seen (once, few, many) or the class of an expanded clone, and some rows leave it out.

TRBJ2-7 TRBD2 NA TRBV9 TGTGCCAGCAGCGTAGGACGGGGGGTCCCCCACGAGCAGTACTTC CASSVGRGVPHEQYF
TRBJ1-2 TRBD1 NA TRBV7-9 TGTGCCAGCAGCCAGGACAGGGTACACACCTTC CASSQDRVHTF
TRBJ2-1 TRBD1 NA TRBV7-6 TGTGCCAGCAGCGTGACATCCGGGACAGGGTACAATGAGCAGTTCTTC CASSVTSGTGYNEQFF
TRBJ2-7 NA few TRBV7-8 TGTGCCAGCAGCTTAGAAGGGGGACAGCAGTACTTC CASSLEGGQQYF
TRBJ2-5 TRBD1 NA TRBV13 TGTGCCAGCAGCTGGACAGGAGTTCAAGAGACCCAGTACTTC CASSWTGVQETQYF
TRBJ2-7 NA NA TRBV18 TGTGCCAGCCGGGACGGACCTTACGAGCAGTACTTC CASRDGPYEQYF
TRBJ2-7 NA NA TRBV19 TGTGCCAGTAGTAAGGGCGACTACGAGCAGTACTTC CASSKGDYEQYF
TRBJ2-2 NA NA TRBV27 TGTGCCAGCAGTTTCCAGGCGAGCACCGGGGAGCTGTTTTTT CASSFQASTGELFF
TRBJ1-1 NA NA TRBV7-8 TGTGCCAGCAGCACCCAGGACGTAGCTTTCTTT CASSTQDVAFF
TRBJ2-7 NA NA TRBV6-1 TGTGCCAGCACCCGAAGGGAGGCCGTCTACGAGCAGTACTTC CASTRREAVYEQYF
TRBJ2-1 TRBD2 NA TRBV19 TGTGCCAGTAGTATAGTAACTAGCGGGGCGAACAATGAGCAGTTCTTC CASSIVTSGANNEQFF
TRBJ1-4 TRBD1 once TRBV27 TGTGCCAGCAGATTTGGGACAGATGAAAAACTGTTTTTT CASRFGTDEKLFF
TRBJ2-1 NA NA TRBV6-5 TGTGCCAGCACCGGCGGGTACGATGAGCAGTTCTTC CASTGGYDEQFF
TRBJ2-3 TRBD2 NA TRBV9 TGTGCCAGCAGCGTAGCTCTAGCGGGTTCGCAGTATTTT CASSVALAGSQYF
TRBJ2-7 TRBD1 NA TRBV7-9 TGTGCCAGCAGCTCGGGGACAGGGAAAAGGAACGAGCAGTACTTC CASSSGTGKRNEQYF
TRBJ1-2 TRBD1 NA TRBV29-1 TGCAGCGTTGGGGGCCTTACAGGGGGAGAGTTTTATGGCTACACCTTC CSVGGLTGGEFYGYTF
TRBJ2-5 TRBD1 NA TRBV25-1 TGTGCCAGCAGTGATCCGGGACAGGGCGGTGAGACCCAGTACTTC CASSDPGQGGETQYF
TRBJ1-3 NA NA TRBV19 TGTGCCAGTAGTGGGACGGCCTCCTCTGGAAACACCATATATTTT CASSGTASSGNTIYF
TRBJ2-5 NA NA TRBV19 TGTGCCAGTAGTATAGCCGTAAAAGAGACCCAGTACTTC CASSIAVKETQYF
TRBJ2-4 NA NA TRBV10-3 TGTGCCATCAGTGAGACGACCCAACGGAGAAACATTCAGTACTTC CAISETTQRRNIQYF
TRBJ1-1 TRBD1 NA TRBV2 TGTGCCAGCAGTGAAGTTGACAGGGGGCGGATTGAAGCTTTCTTT CASSEVDRGRIEAFF
TRBJ2-3 NA once TRBV5-4 TGTGCCAGCAGGAACCAAATAGGCACAGATACGCAGTATTTT CASRNQIGTDTQYF
TRBJ1-3 NA NA TRBV7-6 TGTGCCAGCAGCTCCCTAGCGGGCAGGGGACGAAACACCATATATTTT CASSSLAGRGRNTIYF
TRBJ2-1 NA NA TRBV19 TGTGCCAGTAGTCGCCGGGAGAGGATCAATGAGCAGTTCTTC CASSRRERINEQFF
TRBJ1-2 NA NA TRBV5-1 TGCGCCAGCACCCAGGGGAACTATGGCTACACCTTC CASTQGNYGYTF
TRBJ1-2 NA NA TRBV9 TGTGCCAGCAGCGTCGGGCAGAACTATGGCTACACCTTC CASSVGQNYGYTF
TRBJ2-1 TRBD2 NA TRBV18 TGTGCCAGCTCACCCGGACTAGCGGCTTACAATGAGCAGTTCTTC CASSPGLAAYNEQFF
TRBJ2-7 NA NA TRBV29-1 TGCAGCGTTTACGGCACCAACTTCAGGGACTACGAGCAGTACTTC CSVYGTNFRDYEQYF
TRBJ1-4 TRBD1 NA TRBV19 TGTGCCAGTAGTACCGGGGACAGGGTAGGAGAAAAACTGTTTTTT CASSTGDRVGEKLFF
TRBJ2-7 NA NA TRBV10-1 TGCGCCAGCAGTGAAGGAAAGCAGTACTTC CASSEGKQYF
TRBJ2-1 TRBD2 NA TRBV11-2 TGTGCCAGCAGCTTGCCTAGCGGGAGATCTTACAATGAGCAGTTCTTC CASSLPSGRSYNEQFF
TRBJ2-5 NA NA TRBV7-9 TGTGCCAGCAGCTGGCCGAGCCAAGAGACCCAGTACTTC CASSWPSQETQYF
TRBJ2-1 NA NA TRBV30 TGTGCCTGGACCAAAGAGCGGAGGAACAATGAGCAGTTCTTC CAWTKERRNNEQFF
TRBJ1-4 TRBD1 NA TRBV7-9 TGTGCCAGCAGCTTAGGACAGGGGTCTAGGGAAAAACTGTTTTTT CASSLGQGSREKLFF
TRBJ2-7 NA NA TRBV5-5 TGTGCCAGCAGCCATCCGGACTCAGGGCAGTACTTC CASSHPDSGQYF
TRBJ1-2 TRBD1 few TRBV9 TGTGCCAGCAGCGCCGGACAGGCCGCCACTATCTATGGCTACACCTTC CASSAGQAATIYGYTF